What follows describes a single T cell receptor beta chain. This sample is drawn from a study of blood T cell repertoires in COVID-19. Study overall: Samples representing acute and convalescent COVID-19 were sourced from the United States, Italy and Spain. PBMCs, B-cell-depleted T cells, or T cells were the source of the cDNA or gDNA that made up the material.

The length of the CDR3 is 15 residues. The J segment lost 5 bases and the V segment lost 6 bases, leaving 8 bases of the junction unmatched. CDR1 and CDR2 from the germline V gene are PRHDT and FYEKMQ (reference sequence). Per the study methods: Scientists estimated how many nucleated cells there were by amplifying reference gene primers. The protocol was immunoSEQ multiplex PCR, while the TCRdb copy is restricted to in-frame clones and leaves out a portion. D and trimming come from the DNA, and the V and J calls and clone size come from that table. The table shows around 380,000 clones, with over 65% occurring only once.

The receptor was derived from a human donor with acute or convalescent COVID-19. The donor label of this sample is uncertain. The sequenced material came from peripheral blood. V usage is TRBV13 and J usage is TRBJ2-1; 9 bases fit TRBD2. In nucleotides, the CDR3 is TGTGCCAGCAGTTCTATTAGCGGGGGAGACAATGAGCAGTTCTTC. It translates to CASSSISGGDNEQFF.